This T cell receptor beta chain emerged from a study of blood T cell repertoires in COVID-19. Looking at the study overall: Sample material is recorded as cDNA or gDNA derived from T cells, B-cell-depleted T cells, or PBMCs.

Study processing details: Researchers report that nucleated cell counts were estimated from reference gene primer amplification. The data were produced by immunoSEQ multiplex PCR, yet TCRdb's version contains in-frame clones alone and is incomplete. Clone size and V and J calls were adopted from that table, with D and trimming inferred from the DNA. The sample lists 390,000 or so clones, 87% occurring once. It was during active infection that Seattle patients were enrolled and then longitudinally followed. Between the trimmed V and J ends, which lost 3 bases and 1 base, there was a span of 6 bases. CDR3 length equals 13 residues. Germline CDR1 reads SQVTM; CDR2 reads ANQGSEA.

The chain joins TRBV29-1 to TRBJ2-2; D uncertain. The sequencing sample was made of peripheral blood. The sequence was obtained from a woman aged 25-40 years with COVID-19, enrolled during active disease. CDR3 in DNA: TGCAGCGTTGATAATTGGAACACCGGGGAGCTGTTTTTT. It specifies CSVDNWNTGELFF.